The T cell receptor (beta chain) under discussion was sequenced for a study of regulatory T cells in long-lasting Graves disease. Background on the study: Those with persistent Graves' disease had received antithyroid drugs for over 5 years with positive TSH receptor antibodies.

Arm-PCR of CDR3 regions and iRepertoire HTBI primers were the basis on which TCR beta libraries were built. MiXCR was run by TCRdb on the multiplex PCR reads, yielding one entry per CDR3 protein. The sample records over 300,000 distinct CDR3 sequences, 15% to 20% being singletons. As to time point: persistent/refractory GD, antithyroid drugs over 5 years with positive TRAb. Following extraction of RNA from PBMCs, that RNA was used to make the TCR library. Trimming shortened V by 1 base and J by 5 bases, and 14 bases separated the two germline ends. Germline V gives CDR1 KGHSH, CDR2 LQKENI. This CDR3 has 15 residues.

The rearrangement joins TRBV18 to TRBJ2-5; D not certain. Sequencing was performed on peripheral blood mononuclear cells (PBMCs), taken when the disease was refractory, from a patient treated with antithyroid drugs. This clonotype was obtained from a female donor with Graves disease. Here the CDR3 reads CASSPQPPGSETQYF. CDR3 nucleotide sequence: TGTGCCAGCTCACCACAGCCCCCCGGTAGCGAGACCCAGTACTTC.